The 3 T cell receptor beta chains below were found in one sample sequenced in a study of identical twins. TCRdb reanalysed the 5' RACE reads using MiXCR and keeps one entry per CDR3 protein. The sample carries roughly 250,000 distinct CDR3 sequences, around an eighth recorded once. Sequences were obtained from memory (CD45RO+) T cells sorted from blood. Receptor source: a young woman in good health.

The chain is built from TRBV6-2 or TRBV6-3 and TRBJ2-5, with 13 bases matching TRBD2. The CDR3 loop spans 16 amino acids. The J segment lost 3 bases and the V segment lost 7 bases, leaving 8 bases of the junction unmatched. The germline V gene has CDR1 MNHEY and CDR2 SVGEGT. The CDR3 loop is CASTDGLAGVKETQYF. CDR3 bases: TGTGCCAGCACAGACGGACTAGCGGGGGTTAAAGAGACCCAGTACTTC.

The V gene is TRBV9, the J gene TRBJ1-2, with D perhaps TRBD1 (5 bases). Germline V CDR1 and CDR2: SGDLS, YYNGEE. The CDR3 has 14 residues. V was shortened by 3 bases and J by 6 bases, with 15 bases between the two germline ends. The CDR3 spells CASSATVHFDGYTF. The DNA for the CDR3 is TGTGCCAGCAGCGCGACAGTGCATTTTGATGGCTACACCTTC.

This clonotype appeared a few times. The chain joins TRBV7-2 to TRBJ2-7, with no clear D. Germline V gives CDR1 SGHTA, CDR2 FQGNSA. Between the trimmed V and J ends, which lost 5 bases and 2 bases, there was a span of 7 bases. The CDR3 extends over 12 amino acids. The DNA of the CDR3 is TGTGCCAGCAGCGAAAACGCCTACGAGCAGTACTTC. Translating gives CASSENAYEQYF. Supplemented by reference TRBV7-2 and TRBJ2-7, the full variable domain reads GAGVSQSPSNKVTEKGKDVELRCDPISGHTALYWYRQSLGQGLEFLIYFQGNSAPDKSGLPSDRFSAERTGGSVSTLTIQRTQQEDSAVYLCASSENAYEQYFGPGTRLTVT.